These 6 T cell receptor beta chains were sequenced from one sample in a study of cytomegalovirus exposure and HLA in healthy donors. The PCR was carried out with 60 Vbeta primers and 13 Jbeta primers. Here immunoSEQ multiplex PCR was the method, and the copy in TCRdb shows in-frame clones only, minus some. Among about 140,000 clones listed, under 85% were seen once. Input material: PBMCs. The receptors come from a man younger than 30 in good health and CMV-seronegative.

J is TRBJ2-2 and V is TRBV9, with 7 bases lining up with TRBD1. Germline loops: CDR1 SGDLS, CDR2 YYNGEE. Trimming cost V 3 bases and J 3 bases; bases outside gene matches: 8. The CDR3 runs 16 residues. The CDR3 loop reads CASSDRQGEDTGELFF. The CDR3 coding sequence is TGTGCCAGCAGCGACCGACAGGGTGAGGACACCGGGGAGCTGTTTTTT.

This clone was counted a few times. CDR3 region: CASSLFGGSNYGYTF. In DNA, the CDR3 is TGTGCCAGCAGCTTATTCGGGGGGTCTAACTATGGCTACACCTTC. This rearrangement joins TRBV7-2 to TRBJ1-2; weak D call: TRBD1 (5 bases). V lost 2 bases to trimming and J lost 0 bases, with 10 bases between them. CDR3 length: 15 residues. CDR1 and CDR2 (germline): SGHTA, FQGNSA.

Comments on this clone: Other DNA sequences in this specimen translate into the identical CDR3. This chain joins TRBV9 and TRBJ1-1, with D possibly matching TRBD1 (6 bases). Trimming removed 0 bases at V and 4 bases at J, with 10 bases between. The CDR3 is 14 residues long. The germline gives CDR1 SGDLS, CDR2 YYNGEE. The CDR3 region has the DNA TGTGCCAGCAGCGTAGGCGGGGGCGGCACTGAAGCTTTCTTT. This sequence encodes CASSVGGGGTEAFF.

Only a few counts were recorded for this clone. The chain recombines TRBV6-1 with TRBJ2-7; possibly TRBD2 for D (6 bases). V lost 2 bases and J lost 3, with 11 bases in between. This CDR3 has 14 amino acids. Germline V gene lookup returns CDR1 MNHNS and CDR2 SASEGT. The CDR3 region is CASSESGGNYEQYF. The CDR3 bases are TGTGCCAGCAGTGAAAGCGGAGGGAACTACGAGCAGTACTTC.

In DNA, the CDR3 is TGTGCCAGCAGTGAAAGGCAGGGAGGGGATCAGCCCCAGCATTTT. It specifies CASSERQGGDQPQHF. This chain uses TRBV2 with TRBJ1-5; possibly TRBD1 for D (5 bases). CDR1 is SNHLY, CDR2 FYNNEI, per germline. V lost 2 bases to trimming and J lost 5 bases, with 13 bases between them. The CDR3 runs to 15 residues.

The rearrangement links TRBV4-2 to TRBJ2-7; weak D call: TRBD2 (5 bases). V dropped 1 base and J dropped 3 bases, with 10 bases sitting between them. The CDR3 has 14 residues. Germline CDR1 and CDR2: LGHNA and YNFKEQ. The CDR3 protein is CASSQGYGGYEQYF. The CDR3 nucleotides read TGTGCCAGCAGCCAAGGGTATGGAGGCTACGAGCAGTACTTC.